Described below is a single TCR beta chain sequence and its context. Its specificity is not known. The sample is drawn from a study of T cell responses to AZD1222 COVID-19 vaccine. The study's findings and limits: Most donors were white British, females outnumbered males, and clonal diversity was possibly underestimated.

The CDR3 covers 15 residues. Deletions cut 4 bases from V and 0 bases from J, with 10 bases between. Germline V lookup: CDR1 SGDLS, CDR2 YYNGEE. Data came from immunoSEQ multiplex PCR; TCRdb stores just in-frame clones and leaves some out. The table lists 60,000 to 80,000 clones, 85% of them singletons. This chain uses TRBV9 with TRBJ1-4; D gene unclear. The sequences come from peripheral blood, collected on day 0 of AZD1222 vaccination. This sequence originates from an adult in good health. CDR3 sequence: CASSPGPPTNEKLFF. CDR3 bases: TGTGCCAGCAGCCCTGGACCACCAACTAATGAAAAACTGTTTTTT.